These 26 T cell receptor beta chains share one sample of origin, sequenced in a study of CXCR3-negative and CXCR3-positive naive CD8 T cells. TRB cDNA was prepared as libraries by UMI-labeled 5' RACE. Using the 5' RACE reads, TCRdb records one entry per CDR3 protein without DNA. In all, the sample yields about 40,000 distinct CDR3 sequences. The specimen was memory CD8+ T cells from blood. All receptors come from a human donor in good health. Some clones in this sample may be carry-over from other donors' samples.

The chain combines TRBV2 with TRBJ1-1. Germline lookup yields CDR1 SNHLY and CDR2 FYNNEI. The CDR3 extends over 18 amino acids. This CDR3 reads CASSEGVVTMMTGAEAFF.

The CDR3 is CSARGGSYEQYF. The chain employs TRBV20-1 and TRBJ2-7. CDR1 is DFQATT, CDR2 SNEGSKA, per germline (reference sequence). This CDR3 contains 12 residues.

J is TRBJ2-1 and V is TRBV7-3. The germline V gene has CDR1 SGHTA and CDR2 FQGTGA. The CDR3 is 13 residues long. CDR3: CASSYFQYNEQFF.

This chain links TRBV20-1 with TRBJ1-1. The CDR3 has 15 residues. CDR1 and CDR2 from the germline V gene are DFQATT and SNEGSKA (reference sequence). CDR3 sequence reads: CSASPRVWENTEAFF.

The chain joins TRBV20-1 to TRBJ2-7; absent DNA, TCRdb's TRBD1 call cannot be checked. The CDR3 covers 17 residues. Germline values: CDR1 DFQATT, CDR2 SNEGSKA (reference sequence). This chain's CDR3 is CSARDLWSGRDTYEQYF.

The chain has TRBV20-1 and TRBJ2-7; checking the TCRdb D call of TRBD1 is not possible without DNA. CDR1 is DFQATT and CDR2 is SNEGSKA in the germline V gene (reference sequence). The CDR3 is 18 amino acids. This CDR3 is CSARNIEGGEGIAYEQYF.

The genes are TRBV6-2 or TRBV6-3 and TRBJ2-4; absent DNA, TCRdb's TRBD1 call cannot be checked. Looked up from germline, CDR1 is MNHEY and CDR2 is SVGEGT. The CDR3 is 13 amino acids. CDR3 region: CASSYPLESIQYF.

This chain joins TRBV15 and TRBJ2-7. This CDR3 contains 12 residues. Per germline, CDR1 LNHNV and CDR2 YYDKDF (reference sequence). CDR3 sequence reads: CATSRADYEQYF.

The CDR3 loop reads CASSLPQPGPESDTQYF. The rearrangement uses TRBV7-8 and TRBJ2-3; TCRdb's D call, TRBD2, is unchecked because there is no DNA. This CDR3 has 17 residues. In germline, CDR1 is SGHVS, CDR2 FQNEAQ.

The genes are TRBV28 and TRBJ2-5. Germline V gene sequence: CDR1 MDHEN, CDR2 SYDVKM. The CDR3 sequence is 15 residues long. The CDR3 loop reads CASSLATEKQETQYF.

This chain joins TRBV12-3 or TRBV12-4 and TRBJ2-1; TCRdb calls TRBD1, which cannot be checked without DNA. The CDR3 contains 13 residues. The CDR3 sequence is CASSLRTRGSQFF.

The rearrangement links TRBV28 to TRBJ2-7. Germline CDR1 reads MDHEN; CDR2 reads SYDVKM. There are 11 residues in the CDR3. The CDR3 loop reads CASSLWGEQYF.

This CDR3 is CASSLNPGGGNEQFF. The chain links TRBV7-2 to TRBJ2-1; absent DNA, TCRdb's TRBD2 call cannot be checked. The V gene's germline CDR1 is SGHTA and CDR2 FQGNSA. The CDR3 is 15 amino acids.

This chain connects TRBV29-1 to TRBJ2-2; without DNA, the TCRdb call of TRBD1 cannot be checked. Germline loops: CDR1 SQVTM, CDR2 ANQGSEA. The CDR3 spans 15 residues. CDR3 sequence reads: CSVELDRVNTGELFF.

This chain uses TRBV29-1 with TRBJ2-1; TCRdb gives TRBD2 as the D gene, but with no DNA this cannot be confirmed. This CDR3 contains 12 residues. Germline CDR1 and CDR2: SQVTM and ANQGSEA. The CDR3 sequence is CSVGLAGVEQFF.

The CDR3 is CSALDRGAYEQYF. The rearrangement links TRBV29-1 to TRBJ2-7. This CDR3 contains 13 residues. Germline V lookup: CDR1 SQVTM, CDR2 ANQGSEA.

This rearrangement joins TRBV21-1 to TRBJ1-2; no DNA is available, so the TRBD1 call from TCRdb remains unchecked. TRBV21-1 has pseudogene status. The CDR3 has 16 amino acids. CDR3 amino acids: CASSKWPNDRSYGYTF.

This clonotype counts as medium-sized (0.01 to 0.1%) by frequency. J is TRBJ2-3 and V is TRBV11-2; no DNA is available, so the TRBD1 call from TCRdb remains unchecked. CDR1 and CDR2 (germline): SGHAT, FQNNGV. The CDR3 loop spans 17 amino acids. The CDR3 reads CASSLELGRGKRDTQYF. The full variable domain, completed using reference TRBV11-2 and TRBJ2-3, is EAGVAQSPRYKIIEKRQSVAFWCNPISGHATLYWYQQILGQGPKLLIQFQNNGVVDDSQLPKDRFSAERLKGVDSTLKIQPAKLEDSAVYLCASSLELGRGKRDTQYFGPGTRLTVL.

The gene calls are TRBV7-2 and TRBJ2-5. The CDR3 length is 11 residues. Germline assignment: CDR1 SGHTA and CDR2 FQGNSA. The chain's CDR3 is CASSLQETQYF.

The V gene is TRBV4-3, the J gene TRBJ2-3; without DNA, the TCRdb call of TRBD1 cannot be checked. Germline CDR1 is LGHNA and CDR2 is YSLEER. This CDR3 has 17 amino acids. CDR3 amino acids: CASSQASSAGGTDTQYF.

The rearrangement links TRBV20-1 to TRBJ2-7; TCRdb's D call of TRBD1 is untestable without DNA. The CDR3 runs to 14 residues. Germline assignment: CDR1 DFQATT and CDR2 SNEGSKA (reference sequence). CDR3 loop: CSAREWGVWYEQYF.

The CDR3 loop reads CASSPERGGAETQYF. The chain joins TRBV4-2 to TRBJ2-5; checking the TCRdb D call of TRBD1 is not possible without DNA. The CDR3 loop spans 15 amino acids. CDR1 LGHNA and CDR2 YNFKEQ come from the germline V gene.

CDR3: CASTAASGRYNEQFF. This rearrangement joins TRBV19 to TRBJ2-1; absent DNA, TCRdb's TRBD2 call cannot be checked. Germline values: CDR1 LNHDA, CDR2 SQIVND (reference sequence). The CDR3 contains 15 residues.

The chain joins TRBV7-9 to TRBJ2-1; checking the TCRdb D call of TRBD2 is not possible without DNA. CDR1 SEHNR and CDR2 FQNEAQ come from the germline V gene (reference sequence). This CDR3 has 16 amino acids. The CDR3 reads CASSGGESGGADIPFF.

V and J are TRBV7-8 and TRBJ2-1; TCRdb lists TRBD2, though no DNA is available to test this call. CDR1 SGHVS and CDR2 FQNEAQ come from the germline V gene. There are 16 residues in the CDR3. The CDR3 loop reads CASSPALAGANNEQFF.

The rearrangement joins TRBV23-1 to TRBJ2-1; the TCRdb D gene call, TRBD1, has no DNA to confirm it. TRBV23-1 is an ORF, and what it does is uncertain. This CDR3 is built from 16 residues. This CDR3 reads CASSQSGDRDNNEQFF.